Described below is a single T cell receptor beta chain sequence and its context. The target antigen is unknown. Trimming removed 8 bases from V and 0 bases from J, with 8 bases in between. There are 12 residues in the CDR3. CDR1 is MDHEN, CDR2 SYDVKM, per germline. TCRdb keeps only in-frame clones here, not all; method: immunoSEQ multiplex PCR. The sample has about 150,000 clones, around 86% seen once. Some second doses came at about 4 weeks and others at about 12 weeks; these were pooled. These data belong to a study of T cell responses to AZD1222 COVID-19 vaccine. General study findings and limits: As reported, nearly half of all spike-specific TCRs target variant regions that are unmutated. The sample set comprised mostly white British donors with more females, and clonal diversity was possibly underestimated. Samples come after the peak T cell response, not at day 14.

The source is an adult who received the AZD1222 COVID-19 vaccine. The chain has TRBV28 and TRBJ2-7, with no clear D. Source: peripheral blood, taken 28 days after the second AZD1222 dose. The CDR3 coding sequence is TGTGCCAGCTATGAGAACTCCTACGAGCAGTACTTC. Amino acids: CASYENSYEQYF.